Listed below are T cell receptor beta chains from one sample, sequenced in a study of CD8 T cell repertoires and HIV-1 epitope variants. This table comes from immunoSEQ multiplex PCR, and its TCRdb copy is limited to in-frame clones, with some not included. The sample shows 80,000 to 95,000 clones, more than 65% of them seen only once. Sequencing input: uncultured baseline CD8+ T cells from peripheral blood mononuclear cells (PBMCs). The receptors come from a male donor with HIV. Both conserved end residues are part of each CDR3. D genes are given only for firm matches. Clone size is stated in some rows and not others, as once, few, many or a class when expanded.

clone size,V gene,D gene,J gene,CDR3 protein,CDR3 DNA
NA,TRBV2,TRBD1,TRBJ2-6,CASRGQGRGRTGANVLTF,TGTGCCAGCAGAGGACAGGGGAGAGGACGAACAGGGGCCAACGTCCTGACTTTC
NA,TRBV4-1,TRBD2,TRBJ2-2,CASSQGGRGAGELFF,TGCGCCAGCAGCCAAGGCGGGAGAGGGGCCGGGGAGCTGTTTTTT
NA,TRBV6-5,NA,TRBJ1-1,CASTAREDGTEAFF,TGTGCCAGCACCGCCCGGGAGGATGGGACTGAAGCTTTCTTT
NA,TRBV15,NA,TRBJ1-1,CATSSLIRGGIDTEAFF,TGTGCCACCAGCAGTCTGATTAGGGGAGGGATAGACACTGAAGCTTTCTTT
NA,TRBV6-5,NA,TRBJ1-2,CASSGGQVDYGYTF,TGTGCCAGCAGTGGGGGCCAGGTGGACTATGGCTACACCTTC
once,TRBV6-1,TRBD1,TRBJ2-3,CASGDSFTDTQYF,TGTGCCAGCGGGGACAGCTTCACAGATACGCAGTATTTT
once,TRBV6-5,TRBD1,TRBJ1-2,CASFQGAGYTF,TGTGCCAGCTTTCAGGGGGCTGGCTACACCTTC
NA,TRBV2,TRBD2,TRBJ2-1,CASSEAARTSGDSSYNEQFF,TGTGCCAGCAGTGAAGCAGCCAGGACTAGCGGAGATAGCTCCTACAATGAGCAGTTCTTC
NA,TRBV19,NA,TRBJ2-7,CASSMGSYEQYF,TGTGCCAGTAGTATGGGGAGCTACGAGCAGTACTTC
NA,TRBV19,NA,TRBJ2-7,CASSPPLSYEQYF,TGTGCCAGTAGTCCACCGCTATCCTACGAGCAGTACTTC
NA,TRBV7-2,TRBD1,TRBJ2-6,CASSLAGTAFSGANVLTF,TGTGCCAGCAGCTTAGCGGGGACAGCTTTCTCTGGGGCCAACGTCCTGACTTTC
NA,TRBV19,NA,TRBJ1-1,CASSIDNTEAFF,TGTGCCAGTAGTATAGACAACACTGAAGCTTTCTTT
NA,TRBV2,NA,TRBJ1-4,CASSDILPAVEKLFF,TGTGCCAGCAGTGATATTCTCCCAGCCGTTGAAAAACTGTTTTTT
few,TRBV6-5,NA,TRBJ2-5,CASSYATEKTQYF,TGTGCCAGCAGTTACGCCACGGAGAAGACCCAGTACTTC
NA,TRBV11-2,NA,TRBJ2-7,CASSPSRVEQYF,TGTGCCAGCAGCCCCTCGAGGGTCGAGCAGTACTTC
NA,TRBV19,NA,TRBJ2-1,CASQKRTEQFF,TGTGCCAGCCAAAAACGGACTGAGCAGTTCTTC
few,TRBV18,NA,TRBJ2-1,CASSGYETGGYNEQFF,TGTGCCAGCTCAGGCTACGAGACAGGAGGGTACAATGAGCAGTTCTTC
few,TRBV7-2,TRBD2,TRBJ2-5,CASSVLAGETEETQYF,TGTGCCAGCAGCGTACTAGCGGGGGAGACGGAGGAGACCCAGTACTTC
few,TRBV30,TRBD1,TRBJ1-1,CAWRLGQGEPFF,TGTGCCTGGAGACTCGGACAGGGGGAACCTTTCTTT
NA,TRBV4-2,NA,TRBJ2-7,CASSQGTGREQYF,TGTGCCAGCAGCCAAGGAACGGGTCGAGAGCAGTACTTC
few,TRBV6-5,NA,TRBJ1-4,CASSYRAGFGEKLFF,TGTGCCAGCAGTTACCGGGCAGGGTTTGGTGAAAAACTGTTTTTT
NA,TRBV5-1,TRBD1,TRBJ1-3,CASSREGQGVFGNTIYF,TGCGCCAGCAGCCGTGAGGGACAGGGTGTTTTCGGAAACACCATATATTTT
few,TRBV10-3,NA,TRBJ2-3,CAISRVEGTDTQYF,TGTGCCATCAGTAGAGTGGAGGGCACAGATACGCAGTATTTT
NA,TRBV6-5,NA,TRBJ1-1,CASSPDKNTEAFF,TGTGCCAGCAGTCCGGACAAGAACACTGAAGCTTTCTTT
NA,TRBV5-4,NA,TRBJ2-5,CASTSARPGSETQYF,TGTGCCAGCACCTCTGCACGGCCGGGGTCAGAGACCCAGTACTTC
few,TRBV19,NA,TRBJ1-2,CASSIPTGRINYGYTF,TGTGCCAGTAGTATTCCTACAGGGCGGATAAACTATGGCTACACCTTC
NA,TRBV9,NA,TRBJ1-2,CASSVGGLGYTF,TGTGCCAGCAGCGTAGGAGGGTTAGGCTACACCTTC
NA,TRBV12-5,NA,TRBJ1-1,CASGPGPPNTEAFF,TGTGCTAGTGGGCCGGGTCCACCGAACACTGAAGCTTTCTTT
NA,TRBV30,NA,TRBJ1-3,CAWSAGSSGNTIYF,TGTGCCTGGAGCGCGGGGAGCTCTGGAAACACCATATATTTT
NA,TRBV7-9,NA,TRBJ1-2,CASSLSGGLLDYGYTF,TGTGCCAGCAGCTTATCGGGGGGCTTATTGGACTATGGCTACACCTTC
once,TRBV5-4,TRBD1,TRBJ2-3,CASSLDPGQTSTDTQYF,TGTGCCAGCAGCTTGGATCCGGGACAGACTAGCACAGATACGCAGTATTTT
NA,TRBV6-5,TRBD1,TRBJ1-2,CASRATGAVGYGYTF,TGTGCCAGCAGAGCCACAGGGGCAGTGGGCTATGGCTACACCTTC
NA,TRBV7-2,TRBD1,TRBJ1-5,CASSTNRGQPQHF,TGTGCCAGCAGCACAAACAGGGGTCAGCCCCAGCATTTT
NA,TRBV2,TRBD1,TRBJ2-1,CASNGQVYNEQFF,TGTGCCAGCAATGGACAGGTTTACAATGAGCAGTTCTTC
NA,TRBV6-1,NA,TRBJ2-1,CASGLSSYNEQFF,TGTGCCAGCGGGTTGAGCTCCTACAATGAGCAGTTCTTC
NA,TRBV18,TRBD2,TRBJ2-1,CASSPKTGTRTIQQFF,TGTGCAAGCTCACCTAAGACCGGGACTAGGACCATCCAGCAGTTCTTC
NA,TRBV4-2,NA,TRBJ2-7,CASSQGTETYEQYF,TGTGCCAGCAGCCAAGGGACAGAAACCTACGAGCAGTACTTC
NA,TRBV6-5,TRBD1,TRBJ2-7,CASTNDRVPYEQYF,TGTGCCAGCACCAACGACAGGGTACCCTACGAGCAGTACTTC
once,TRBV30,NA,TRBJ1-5,CAWSPLSNQPQHF,TGTGCCTGGAGTCCCCTGAGCAATCAGCCCCAGCATTTT
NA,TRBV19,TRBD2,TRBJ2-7,CASSPIAGAATYEQYF,TGTGCCAGTAGCCCCATAGCGGGAGCGGCCACCTACGAGCAGTACTTC
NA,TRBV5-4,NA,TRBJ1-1,CASSGGTGRLRNTEAFF,TGTGCCAGCAGCGGGGGTACAGGGAGACTCAGGAACACTGAAGCTTTCTTT
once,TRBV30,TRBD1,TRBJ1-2,CAWRSGNRGHYGYTF,TGTGCCTGGAGGTCCGGGAACAGGGGACACTATGGCTACACCTTC
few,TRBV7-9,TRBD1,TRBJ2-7,CASSFLGPGGGEQYF,TGTGCCAGCAGCTTTTTGGGACCAGGGGGTGGCGAGCAGTACTTC
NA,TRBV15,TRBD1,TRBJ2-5,CATSWEDRGGETQYF,TGTGCCACCAGCTGGGAGGACAGGGGCGGAGAGACCCAGTACTTC
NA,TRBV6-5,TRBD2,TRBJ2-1,CASSYFGTSGMGEQFF,TGTGCCAGCAGTTACTTTGGGACTAGCGGGATGGGTGAGCAGTTCTTC
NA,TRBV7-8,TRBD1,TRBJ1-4,CASTPDGGQGDEKLFF,TGTGCCAGCACCCCGGATGGGGGACAGGGGGATGAAAAACTGTTTTTT
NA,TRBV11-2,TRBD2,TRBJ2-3,CASSSGTRGTDTQYF,TGTGCCAGCAGTTCCGGGACTAGAGGGACAGATACGCAGTATTTT
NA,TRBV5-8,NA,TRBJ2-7,CASSSGHSYEQYF,TGTGCCAGCAGCTCCGGACACTCCTACGAGCAGTACTTC
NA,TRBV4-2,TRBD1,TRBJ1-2,CASSQVESRRGRDYGYTF,TGTGCCAGCAGCCAAGTGGAAAGTCGGAGGGGGCGCGACTATGGCTACACCTTC
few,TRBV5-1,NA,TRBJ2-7,CASSRGDQLGEQYF,TGCGCCAGCAGCCGCGGGGACCAACTCGGGGAGCAGTACTTC
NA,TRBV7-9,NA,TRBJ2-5,CASSLRAGAISGETQYF,TGTGCCAGCAGTCTTAGGGCAGGGGCAATTTCGGGAGAGACCCAGTACTTC
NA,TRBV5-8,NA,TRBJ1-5,CASSFRDQPQHF,TGTGCCAGCAGCTTTCGGGATCAGCCCCAGCATTTT
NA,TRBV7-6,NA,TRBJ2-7,CASSLGNGAQSEQYF,TGTGCCAGCAGCTTAGGGAACGGTGCTCAATCCGAGCAGTACTTC
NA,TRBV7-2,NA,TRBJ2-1,CASSFVGGHNEQFF,TGTGCCAGCAGCTTTGTGGGGGGACACAATGAGCAGTTCTTC
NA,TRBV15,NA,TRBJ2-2,CATSSSGTVNGELFF,TGTGCCACCAGCAGCTCCGGGACTGTGAACGGGGAGCTGTTTTTT
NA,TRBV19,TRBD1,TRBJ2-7,CASSYTGTGGYEQYF,TGTGCCAGTAGTTACACGGGGACAGGGGGCTACGAGCAGTACTTC
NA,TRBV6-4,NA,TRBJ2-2,CASSEGRKTGELFF,TGTGCCAGCAGTGAGGGAAGAAAGACCGGGGAGCTGTTTTTT
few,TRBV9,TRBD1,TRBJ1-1,CASSLFDRDTEAFF,TGTGCCAGCAGCCTCTTTGACAGGGACACTGAAGCTTTCTTT
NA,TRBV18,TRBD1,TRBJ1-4,CASSQGGGGNEKLFF,TGTGCCAGCTCCCAAGGAGGGGGCGGTAATGAAAAACTGTTTTTT
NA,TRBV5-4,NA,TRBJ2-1,CASKEGNPYDEQFF,TGTGCCAGCAAGGAGGGGAACCCCTACGATGAGCAGTTCTTC